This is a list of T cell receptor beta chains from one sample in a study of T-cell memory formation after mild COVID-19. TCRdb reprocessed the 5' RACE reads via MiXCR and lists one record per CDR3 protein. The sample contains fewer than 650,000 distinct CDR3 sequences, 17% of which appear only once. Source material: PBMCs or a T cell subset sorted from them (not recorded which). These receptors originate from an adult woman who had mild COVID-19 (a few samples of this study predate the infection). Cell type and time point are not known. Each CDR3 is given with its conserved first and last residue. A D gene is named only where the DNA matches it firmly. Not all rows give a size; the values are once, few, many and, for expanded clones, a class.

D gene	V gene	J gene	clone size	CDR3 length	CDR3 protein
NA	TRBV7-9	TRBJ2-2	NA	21	CASSLAFKGRTGSGFTGELFF
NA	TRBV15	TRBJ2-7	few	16	CATSRVPGTTSYEQYF
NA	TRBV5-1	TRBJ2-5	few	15	CASSLNGGRLETQYF
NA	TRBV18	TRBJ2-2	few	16	CASSPPSRGATGELFF
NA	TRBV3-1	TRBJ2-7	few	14	CASSQGLTSYEQYF
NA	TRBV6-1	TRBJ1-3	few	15	CASSEQGFSGNTIYF
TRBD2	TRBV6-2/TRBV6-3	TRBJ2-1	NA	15	CASEFGGGSYNEQFF
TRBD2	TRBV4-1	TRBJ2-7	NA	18	CASSQGLLAGGAAYEQYF
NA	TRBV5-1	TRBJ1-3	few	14	CASSPADSGNTIYF
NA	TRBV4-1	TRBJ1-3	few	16	CASSLSLGGSGNTIYF
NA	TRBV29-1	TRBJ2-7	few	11	CSVAISYEQYF
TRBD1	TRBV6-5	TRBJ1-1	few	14	CASRVRGTNTEAFF
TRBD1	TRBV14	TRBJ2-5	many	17	CASSLSRTGRIKETQYF
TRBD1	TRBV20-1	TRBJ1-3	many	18	CSAEDRDGDLGWKQTVYF
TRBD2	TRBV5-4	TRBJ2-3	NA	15	CASSLEAGVVYTQYF
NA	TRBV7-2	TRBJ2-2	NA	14	CASSFPTGRGELFF
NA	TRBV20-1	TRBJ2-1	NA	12	CSARDLTNEQFF